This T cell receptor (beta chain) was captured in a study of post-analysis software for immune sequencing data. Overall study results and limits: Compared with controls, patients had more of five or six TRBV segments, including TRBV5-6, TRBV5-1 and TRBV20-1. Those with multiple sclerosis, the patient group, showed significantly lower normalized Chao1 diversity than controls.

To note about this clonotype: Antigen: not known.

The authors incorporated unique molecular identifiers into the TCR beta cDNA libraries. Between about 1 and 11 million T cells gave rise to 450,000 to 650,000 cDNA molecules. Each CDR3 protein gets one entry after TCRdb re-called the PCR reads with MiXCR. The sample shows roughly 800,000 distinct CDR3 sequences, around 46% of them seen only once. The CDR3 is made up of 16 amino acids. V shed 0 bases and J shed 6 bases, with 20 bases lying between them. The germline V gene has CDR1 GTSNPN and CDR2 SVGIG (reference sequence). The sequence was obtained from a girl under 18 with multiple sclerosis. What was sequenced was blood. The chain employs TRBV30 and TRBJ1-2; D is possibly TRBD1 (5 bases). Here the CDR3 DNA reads TGTGCCTGGAGTGTGGGGAGGGGCGATCTTTCTGATGGCTACACCTTC. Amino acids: CAWSVGRGDLSDGYTF.